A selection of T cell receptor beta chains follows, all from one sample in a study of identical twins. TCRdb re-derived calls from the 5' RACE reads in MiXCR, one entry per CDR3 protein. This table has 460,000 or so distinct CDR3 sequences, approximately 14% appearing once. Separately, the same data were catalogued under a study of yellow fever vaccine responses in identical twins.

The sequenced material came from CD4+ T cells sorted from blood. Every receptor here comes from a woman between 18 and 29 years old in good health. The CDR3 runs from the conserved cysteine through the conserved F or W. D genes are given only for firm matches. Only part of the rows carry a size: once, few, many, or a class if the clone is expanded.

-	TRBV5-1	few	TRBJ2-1	CASSPRPTGEGNEQFF	TGCGCCAGCAGCCCGAGGCCGACAGGCGAGGGGAATGAGCAGTTCTTC
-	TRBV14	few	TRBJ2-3	CASSPWTSTDTQYF	TGTGCCAGCAGCCCTTGGACGAGCACAGATACGCAGTATTTT
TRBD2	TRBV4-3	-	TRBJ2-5	CASSQDSPLGGRNKETQYF	TGCGCCAGCAGCCAAGATAGTCCCCTTGGCGGGAGAAATAAGGAGACCCAGTACTTC
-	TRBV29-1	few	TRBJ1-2	CSGGRQGSSGYTF	TGCAGCGGAGGACGGCAAGGGTCATCTGGCTACACCTTC
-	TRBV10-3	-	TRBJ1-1	CANRGGQENEAFF	TGTGCCAACCGAGGGGGGCAAGAGAATGAAGCTTTCTTT
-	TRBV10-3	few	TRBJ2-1	CAISDTNNEQFF	TGTGCCATCTCAGACACGAACAATGAGCAGTTCTTC
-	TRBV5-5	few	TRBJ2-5	CASSLGELQETQYF	TGTGCCAGCAGCTTGGGGGAACTACAAGAGACCCAGTACTTC
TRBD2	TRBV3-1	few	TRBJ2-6	CASSQDPSGTSGANVLTF	TGTGCCAGCAGCCAAGATCCTAGCGGGACCTCTGGGGCCAACGTCCTGACTTTC
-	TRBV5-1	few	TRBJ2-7	CASSMTPGAVYEQYF	TGCGCCAGCAGCATGACCCCCGGGGCCGTCTACGAGCAGTACTTC
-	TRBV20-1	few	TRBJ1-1	CSARDRIGNTEAFF	TGCAGTGCTAGAGATAGAATAGGGAACACTGAAGCTTTCTTT
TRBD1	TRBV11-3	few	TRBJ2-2	CASSPGQFGELFF	TGTGCCAGCAGCCCGGGACAGTTCGGGGAGCTGTTTTTT
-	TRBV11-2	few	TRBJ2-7	CASSFFRGSPYEQYF	TGTGCCAGCAGCTTTTTCCGGGGGAGCCCTTACGAGCAGTACTTC
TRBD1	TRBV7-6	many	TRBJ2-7	CASSVQTGVTYEQYF	TGTGCCAGCAGCGTCCAGACAGGGGTTACCTACGAGCAGTACTTC
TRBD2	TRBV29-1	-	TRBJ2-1	CSDRVAGGGEQFF	TGCAGCGATAGAGTAGCGGGAGGCGGTGAGCAGTTCTTC
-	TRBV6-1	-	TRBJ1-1	CASSKSQGKGGEAFF	TGTGCCAGCAGTAAGTCACAGGGAAAGGGAGGTGAAGCTTTCTTT
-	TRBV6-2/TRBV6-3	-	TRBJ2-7	CASSLGIPYEQYF	TGTGCCAGCAGTTTGGGAATCCCCTACGAGCAGTACTTC
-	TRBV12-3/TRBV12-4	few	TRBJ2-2	CASSLVGQRTGELFF	TGTGCCAGCAGTTTAGTTGGACAGAGAACCGGGGAGCTGTTTTTT
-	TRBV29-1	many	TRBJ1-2	CSVEGGSTGGYTF	TGCAGCGTTGAAGGGGGGAGCACGGGCGGCTACACCTTC
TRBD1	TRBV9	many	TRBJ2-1	CASSVPDRVGYEQFF	TGTGCCAGCAGCGTACCGGACAGGGTAGGATATGAGCAGTTCTTC
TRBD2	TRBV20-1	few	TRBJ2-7	CSARLLAGYYEQYF	TGCAGTGCTAGGCTCCTAGCGGGCTACTACGAGCAGTACTTC
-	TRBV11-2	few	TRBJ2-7	CASSPSTQQYF	TGTGCCAGCAGCCCTTCCACCCAGCAGTACTTC
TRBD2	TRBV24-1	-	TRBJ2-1	CATSDFAGAVHEQFF	TGTGCCACCAGTGATTTTGCGGGAGCGGTACATGAGCAGTTCTTC
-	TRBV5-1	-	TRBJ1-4	CASSTGPQGINEKLFF	TGCGCCAGCAGCACAGGCCCACAGGGAATTAATGAAAAACTGTTTTTT
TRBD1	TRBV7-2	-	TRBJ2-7	CASSLGLGTGAYEQYF	TGTGCCAGCAGCTTAGGATTAGGGACAGGTGCTTACGAGCAGTACTTC
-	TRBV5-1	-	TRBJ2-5	CASAETGQETQYF	TGCGCCAGTGCCGAGACAGGTCAAGAGACCCAGTACTTC
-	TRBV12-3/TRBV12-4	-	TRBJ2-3	CASSLFPPPDTQYF	TGTGCCAGCAGTTTATTCCCCCCCCCAGATACGCAGTATTTT
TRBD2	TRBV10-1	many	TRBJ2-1	CASSEWGASGSSGEQFF	TGCGCCAGCAGTGAGTGGGGGGCTAGCGGGAGTTCGGGTGAGCAGTTCTTC
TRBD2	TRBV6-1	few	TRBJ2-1	CASTPGGRGRTEQFF	TGTGCCAGCACCCCCGGCGGGAGAGGCAGGACTGAGCAGTTCTTC
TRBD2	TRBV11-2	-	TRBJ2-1	CASSPKTSGRASYNEQFF	TGTGCCAGCAGCCCCAAGACTAGCGGGAGGGCCTCCTACAATGAGCAGTTCTTC
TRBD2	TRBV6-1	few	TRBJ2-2	CASRRTSGTFNTGELFF	TGTGCCAGCAGACGGACTAGCGGGACCTTTAACACCGGGGAGCTGTTTTTT
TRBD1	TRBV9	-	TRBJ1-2	CASSGQGALFGNLLF	TGTGCCAGCAGCGGACAGGGGGCGCTTTTCGGCAATCTCCTCTTC
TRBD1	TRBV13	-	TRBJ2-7	CASSLRQGAWYEQYF	TGTGCCAGCAGCTTAAGGCAGGGGGCATGGTACGAGCAGTACTTC
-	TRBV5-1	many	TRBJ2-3	CASSLEGLTTDTQYF	TGCGCCAGCAGCTTGGAAGGGTTGACGACAGATACGCAGTATTTT
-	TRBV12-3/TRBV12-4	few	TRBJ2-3	CASSLTRGGNTDTQYF	TGTGCCAGCAGCCTCACGAGAGGGGGGAACACAGATACGCAGTATTTT
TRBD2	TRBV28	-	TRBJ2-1	CASSFSLMPSGRNQYNEQFF	TGTGCCAGCAGTTTCAGCCTGATGCCTAGCGGGAGGAATCAATACAATGAGCAGTTCTTC
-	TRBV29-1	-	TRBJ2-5	CSSKQGLETQYF	TGCAGCTCTAAACAGGGCCTTGAGACCCAGTACTTC
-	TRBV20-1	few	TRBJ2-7	CSARDTSVYEQYF	TGCAGTGCTAGAGATACCTCGGTCTACGAGCAGTACTTC
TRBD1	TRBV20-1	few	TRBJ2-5	CSASPSNGQGRETQYF	TGCAGTGCTAGTCCTAGCAACGGACAGGGGAGGGAGACCCAGTACTTC
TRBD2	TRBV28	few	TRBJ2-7	CASRWTRSSYEQYF	TGTGCCAGCCGATGGACTAGGAGCTCCTACGAGCAGTACTTC
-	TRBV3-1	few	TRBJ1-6	CASSQSTGQNSPLHF	TGTGCCAGCAGCCAGTCTACAGGGCAGAATTCACCCCTCCACTTT
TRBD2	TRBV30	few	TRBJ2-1	CAWRLAGAGHEQFF	TGTGCCTGGCGACTAGCGGGGGCGGGACATGAGCAGTTCTTC
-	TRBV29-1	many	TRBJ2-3	CSVGLLADTQYF	TGCAGCGTAGGGCTCCTAGCGGATACGCAGTATTTT
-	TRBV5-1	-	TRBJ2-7	CASSRAVSSYEQYF	TGCGCCAGCAGCCGGGCGGTCAGCTCCTACGAGCAGTACTTC
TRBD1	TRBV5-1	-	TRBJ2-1	CASSLGGTGLPNEQFF	TGCGCCAGCAGCTTGGGAGGGACAGGGCTTCCGAATGAGCAGTTCTTC
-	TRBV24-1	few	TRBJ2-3	CATSQQGATQYF	TGTGCCACCAGCCAACAGGGTGCTACGCAGTATTTT
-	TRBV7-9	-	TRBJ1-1	CASRIMNTEAFF	TGTGCCAGCAGGATTATGAACACTGAAGCTTTCTTT
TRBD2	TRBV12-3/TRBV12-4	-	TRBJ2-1	CASSLSGRAPEQFF	TGTGCCAGCAGTTTAAGCGGGAGGGCCCCTGAGCAGTTCTTC
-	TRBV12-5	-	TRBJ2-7	CASGSYYEQYF	TGTGCTAGTGGGTCATACTACGAGCAGTACTTC
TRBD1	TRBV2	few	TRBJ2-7	CASRVGQAEQYF	TGTGCCAGCAGAGTCGGACAGGCCGAGCAGTACTTC